These 29 T cell receptor beta chains originate from one sample sequenced in a study of PD-1 blockade in classical Hodgkin lymphoma. Relapse after autologous stem cell transplantation occurred in every patient, and brentuximab vedotin exposure varied. Clones were read by immunoSEQ multiplex PCR, and TCRdb kept only the in-frame ones, dropping some. The table shows some 100,000 clones, with more than 85% occurring only once. The specimen was peripheral blood mononuclear cells (PBMCs), collected before the second cycle of nivolumab. These receptors were taken from a human donor with classical Hodgkin lymphoma.

The chain is built from TRBV7-6 and TRBJ2-7; no clear D. From germline, CDR1 is SGHVS and CDR2 FNYEAQ. Trimming removed 3 bases at V and 5 bases at J, with 11 bases between. This CDR3 is 13 amino acids long. The CDR3 DNA reads as TGTGCCAGCAGCTTTAACCGAGTAGACGAGCAGTACTTC. It yields the protein CASSFNRVDEQYF. The full variable domain, rest sourced from reference TRBV7-6 and TRBJ2-7, is GAGVSQSPRYKVTKRGQDVALRCDPISGHVSLYWYRQALGQGPEFLTYFNYEAQQDKSGLPNDRFSAERPEGSISTLTIQRTEQRDSAMYRCASSFNRVDEQYFGPGTRLTVT.

The chain's CDR3 is CASSYSSPGGVTEAFF. CDR3 coding DNA: TGTGCCAGCAGTTACTCGAGTCCCGGGGGGGTCACTGAAGCTTTCTTT. The rearrangement joins TRBV6-5 to TRBJ1-1, with a weak D call TRBD1 (5 bases). Germline CDR1 reads MNHEY; CDR2 reads SVGAGI. This CDR3 has 16 residues. The V end was cut by 0 bases, the J end by 4 bases, with 15 bases between.

The chain uses TRBV5-6 and TRBJ1-3, with D maybe TRBD1 (5 bases). This CDR3 region has 16 residues. The V and J ends lost 4 bases and 0 bases respectively, with 14 bases between them. Germline CDR1 and CDR2: SGHDT and YYEEEE. The CDR3 is CASSPSWGTSGNTIYF. CDR3 coding DNA: TGTGCCAGCAGCCCTTCTTGGGGCACCTCTGGAAACACCATATATTTT.

This chain connects TRBV30 to TRBJ1-2; D is uncertain. The V end lost 3 bases, the J end lost 4 bases, and 9 bases lay between the germline ends. This CDR3 has 12 residues. Looked up from germline, CDR1 is GTSNPN and CDR2 is SVGIG (reference sequence). The CDR3, as DNA: TGTGCCTGGAGGGATGGCTTCTATGGCTACACCTTC. Its translation is CAWRDGFYGYTF.

CDR3 sequence reads: CASSPPGWGNTIYF. As DNA, the CDR3 is TGTGCCAGCAGCCCGCCGGGGTGGGGAAACACCATATATTTT. This chain joins TRBV13 and TRBJ1-3; D not resolved. The CDR3 consists of 14 residues. V dropped 5 bases and J dropped 4 bases, with 12 bases sitting between them. Germline V CDR1 and CDR2: PRHDT, FYEKMQ (reference sequence). The full variable domain, completed using reference TRBV13 and TRBJ1-3, is AAGVIQSPRHLIKEKRETATLKCYPIPRHDTVYWYQQGPGQDPQFLISFYEKMQSDKGSIPDRFSAQQFSDYHSELNMSSLELGDSALYFCASSPPGWGNTIYFGEGSWLTVV.

The chain joins TRBV28 to TRBJ1-1; the D is unclear. This CDR3 is 14 amino acids long. Germline CDR1 and CDR2: MDHEN and SYDVKM. V was clipped by 9 bases and J by 0 bases, with 14 bases between them. The CDR3 sequence is CASRAGILNTEAFF. CDR3 DNA sequence: TGTGCCAGTCGCGCGGGGATTTTGAACACTGAAGCTTTCTTT.

The chain has TRBV10-2 and TRBJ1-2; TRBD1 might be the D (6 bases). Trimming stripped 2 bases from V and 2 bases from J, with 15 bases between. This CDR3 spans 16 amino acids. Germline CDR1 is WSHSY and CDR2 is SAAADI. CDR3 protein: CASSEGGHTSNYGYTF. Here the CDR3 DNA reads TGCGCCAGCAGTGAGGGGGGGCACACCTCGAACTATGGCTACACCTTC.

The genes are TRBV6-1 and TRBJ2-1; 11 bases match TRBD2. Germline CDR1 reads MNHNS; CDR2 reads SASEGT. The CDR3 has 15 residues. V lost 2 bases, J lost 8 bases, and 5 bases stayed unmatched. The chain's CDR3 is CASSEIAGGRHEQFF. CDR3 DNA: TGTGCCAGCAGTGAAATAGCGGGGGGGCGGCATGAGCAGTTCTTC.

This clone came up once. This chain joins TRBV7-6 and TRBJ2-3, with 9 bases fitting TRBD2. Germline CDR1 is SGHVS and CDR2 is FNYEAQ. The CDR3 covers 16 residues. V shed 6 bases, J shed 1 base, and the junction held 8 bases outside the gene matches. In DNA form, the CDR3 reads TGTGCCAGCAGTCCAAGGACTAGCGAACGCACAGATACGCAGTATTTT. This sequence encodes CASSPRTSERTDTQYF.

The rearrangement joins TRBV21-1 to TRBJ1-1. TRBV21-1 counts as a pseudogene. CDR3 length: 15 amino acids. CDR3 sequence reads: CASSKAAIMNTEAFF. CDR3 in DNA: TGTGCCAGCAGCAAAGCGGCGATTATGAACACTGAAGCTTTCTTT.

The rearrangement links TRBV2 to TRBJ2-1; no firm D call. Trimming took off 4 bases at V and 5 bases at J, with 15 bases between the two ends. CDR3 length equals 15 residues. In germline, CDR1 is SNHLY, CDR2 FYNNEI. The CDR3 region has the DNA TGTGCCAGCAGTGGCACTTTTGTAAGGAACAATGAGCAGTTCTTC. This sequence encodes CASSGTFVRNNEQFF. The variable domain in full, completed from reference TRBV2 and TRBJ2-1, reads EPEVTQTPSHQVTQMGQEVILRCVPISNHLYFYWYRQILGQKVEFLVSFYNNEISEKSEIFDDQFSVERPDGSNFTLKIRSTKLEDSAMYFCASSGTFVRNNEQFFGPGTRLTVL.

This chain links TRBV5-1 with TRBJ2-7; D uncertain. In germline, CDR1 is SGHRS, CDR2 YFSETQ. The V end was cut by 3 bases, the J end by 0 bases, with 7 bases between. The CDR3 spans 13 residues. CDR3 bases: TGCGCCAGCAGCTCTTTACGCTCCTACGAGCAGTACTTC. Protein: CASSSLRSYEQYF.

Regarding this clone: The sample contains more than one DNA sequence encoding this CDR3. The chain combines TRBV7-2 with TRBJ2-3; D not resolved. V lost 4 bases and J 0 bases, leaving 8 bases between the germline ends. Per germline, CDR1 SGHTA and CDR2 FQGNSA. CDR3 length equals 14 residues. This CDR3 reads CASSSLASTDTQYF. CDR3 sequence (DNA): TGTGCCAGCAGCTCACTGGCTAGCACAGATACGCAGTATTTT.

The rearrangement uses TRBV6-6 and TRBJ1-2; 8 bases are shared with TRBD1. This CDR3 is built from 16 residues. The junction had 7 bases not matched to a gene; V was cut back by 2 bases and J by 2 bases. Germline V gene data show CDR1 as MNHNY and CDR2 as SVGAGI (reference sequence). The CDR3 loop reads CASSYTRQGRNYGYTF. Here the CDR3 DNA reads TGTGCCAGCAGTTACACCCGACAGGGGAGAAACTATGGCTACACCTTC.

This clone was recorded once. The V and J genes are TRBV7-2 and TRBJ1-3; possibly TRBD1 for D (5 bases). The CDR3 extends over 14 amino acids. Germline V CDR1 and CDR2: SGHTA, FQGNSA. V lost 5 bases and J lost 1, with 9 bases in between. The CDR3 region is CASSPRTSGNTIYF. In DNA form, the CDR3 reads TGTGCCAGCAGCCCACGGACATCTGGAAACACCATATATTTT.

The CDR3 spells CASSLDLYRTNYEQYF. Here the CDR3 DNA reads TGTGCCAGCAGCTTAGATCTCTACCGGACTAACTACGAGCAGTACTTC. The chain carries TRBV11-2 and TRBJ2-7; D may be TRBD2 (6 bases). Germline loops: CDR1 SGHAT, CDR2 FQNNGV. The CDR3 consists of 16 residues. V was clipped by 0 bases and J by 3 bases, with 15 bases between them.

The chain links TRBV6-4 to TRBJ2-1, with TRBD2 matching 7 bases. The CDR3 sequence is 15 residues long. Germline lookup yields CDR1 MRHNA and CDR2 SNTAGT. After removal of 3 bases from V and 2 bases from J, the junction contained 4 bases not matched to a gene. CDR3 DNA sequence: TGTGCCAGCAGTGAGATGGGGGGGACCTACAATGAGCAGTTCTTC. This encodes CASSEMGGTYNEQFF.

Only a few counts were recorded for this clone. V gene TRBV28 combines with J gene TRBJ1-1; possible D gene TRBD1, 5 bases. V dropped 2 bases and J dropped 4 bases, with 17 bases sitting between them. The length of the CDR3 is 16 residues. In germline, CDR1 is MDHEN, CDR2 SYDVKM. In DNA form, the CDR3 reads TGTGCCAGCAGTTTAGTCGGGCTGGGGGGGGTCACTGAAGCTTTCTTT. It codes for CASSLVGLGGVTEAFF.

The V call is TRBV9, the J call TRBJ2-1; D possibly uses TRBD1 or TRBD2 (5 bases each). The CDR3 totals 15 residues. V was clipped by 2 bases and J by 4 bases, with 13 bases between them. Germline values: CDR1 SGDLS, CDR2 YYNGEE. This CDR3 is CASSVGLGEYNEQFF. The CDR3 region has the DNA TGTGCCAGCAGCGTTGGGCTGGGGGAGTACAATGAGCAGTTCTTC.

This sequence joins TRBV4-3 and TRBJ2-3; TRBD2 aligns across 7 bases. Germline CDR1 is LGHNA and CDR2 is YSLEER. The CDR3 runs to 14 residues. Trimming took 5 bases from V and 6 from J; bases not matched to a gene: 8. DNA for the CDR3: TGCGCCAGCAGCTTTCGACTAGCTCCGGATACGCAGTATTTT. Protein product: CASSFRLAPDTQYF.

The gene calls are TRBV19 and TRBJ1-2, with TRBD1 matching over 10 bases. The CDR3 is made up of 15 amino acids. The V and J ends lost 9 bases and 1 base, in that order; junction bases with no gene match: 8. Germline values: CDR1 LNHDA, CDR2 SQIVND (reference sequence). CDR3 DNA sequence: TGTGCCAGCAGACCCGGGACAGGGGATAACTATGGCTACACCTTC. Protein: CASRPGTGDNYGYTF.

This rearrangement joins TRBV9 to TRBJ2-5; 11 bases are a match to TRBD1. Germline V lookup: CDR1 SGDLS, CDR2 YYNGEE. The length of the CDR3 is 14 residues. V shed 3 bases, J shed 4 bases, and the junction held 2 bases outside the gene matches. CDR3 in amino acids: CASSDGQGAETQYF. CDR3 coding DNA: TGTGCCAGCAGCGATGGACAGGGGGCAGAGACCCAGTACTTC.

V gene TRBV6-5 combines with J gene TRBJ1-5; D gene unclear. V dropped 5 bases and J dropped 5 bases, with 10 bases sitting between them. The CDR3 contains 13 residues. Germline V gives CDR1 MNHEY, CDR2 SVGAGI. CDR3 DNA: TGTGCCAGCAGTCCGGGATACGATCAGCCCCAGCATTTT. Translation: CASSPGYDQPQHF.

This clone was found once. The J gene is TRBJ2-2, the V gene TRBV27, with 10 bases identical to TRBD2. V dropped 8 bases and J dropped 1; count of bases not matched to a gene: 10. Germline V gene sequence: CDR1 MNHEY, CDR2 SMNVEV (reference sequence). The CDR3 spans 17 residues. The chain's CDR3 is CASRVGLAVLNTGELFF. The CDR3 DNA sequence: TGTGCCAGCCGGGTAGGACTAGCGGTACTGAACACCGGGGAGCTGTTTTTT.

The chain couples TRBV7-2 to TRBJ2-7; 12 nucleotides line up with TRBD2. Unmatched junction bases numbered 13, after V lost 6 bases and J lost 4 bases. The CDR3 totals 17 residues. Germline V gene lookup returns CDR1 SGHTA and CDR2 FQGNSA. Here the CDR3 reads CASSSSLAGGLRYEQYF. CDR3 coding DNA: TGTGCCAGCAGTTCCTCACTAGCGGGGGGCCTCAGATACGAGCAGTACTTC.

The V call is TRBV25-1, the J call TRBJ1-3, with D maybe TRBD1 (5 bases). There are 15 residues in the CDR3. V was pared by 8 bases and J by 0 bases, with 14 bases between. Germline CDR1 is MGHDK and CDR2 is SYGVNS. Here the CDR3 reads CASAPVGVSGNTIYF. CDR3 in DNA: TGTGCCAGCGCCCCCGTAGGGGTCTCTGGAAACACCATATATTTT.

This chain links TRBV15 with TRBJ2-1; possible D gene TRBD1, 6 bases. This CDR3 has 15 residues. Per germline, CDR1 LNHNV and CDR2 YYDKDF (reference sequence). Trimming removed 1 base from V and 2 bases from J, with 9 bases in between. CDR3 nucleotides: TGTGCCACCAGCAGAGGAGGGGACACCTACAATGAGCAGTTCTTC. Translated: CATSRGGDTYNEQFF.

This clone was seen once. The V call is TRBV27, the J call TRBJ1-1; D is unclear. Trimming took off 4 bases at V and 7 bases at J, with 10 bases between the two ends. The CDR3 sequence is 12 residues long. Per the germline V gene, CDR1 is MNHEY and CDR2 is SMNVEV (reference sequence). CDR3 sequence: CASSYPANEAFF. In DNA, the CDR3 is TGTGCCAGCAGTTATCCGGCGAATGAAGCTTTCTTT.

This chain uses TRBV7-2 with TRBJ2-1; D gene unclear. The CDR3 extends over 13 amino acids. V was trimmed by 4 bases and J by 0 bases, leaving 4 bases between them. Germline CDR1 is SGHTA and CDR2 is FQGNSA. As DNA, the CDR3 is TGTGCCAGCAGCTCCCCCTCCTACAATGAGCAGTTCTTC. This gives the protein CASSSPSYNEQFF.